Listed below are T cell receptor beta chains from one sample, sequenced in a study of T-cell reconstitution after alpha-beta-depleted transplantation in children. Each CDR3 protein gets one entry after TCRdb re-called the PCR reads with MiXCR. The sample lists about 580,000 distinct CDR3 sequences, 20% to 25% occurring once. Specimen: PBMCs, mostly from graft donor cells, collected 360 days after TCRalphabeta/CD19-depleted stem cell transplant. Receptors originate from a boy under two years old who had a stem cell transplant for acute myeloid leukemia, so the T cells may come from the graft donor. CDR3s include the opening cysteine and the closing phenylalanine or tryptophan. Fields, in order: V gene, J gene, clone size, D gene, CDR3 protein, CDR3 DNA. A D gene is named only where the DNA matches it firmly. Clone size is shown for a subset of rows, as once, few, many or a class of expanded clone.

V gene: TRBV12-3/TRBV12-4; J gene: TRBJ2-3; clone size: few; D gene: TRBD2; CDR3 protein: CASSPGGAGDTQYF; CDR3 DNA: TGTGCCAGCAGCCCGGGGGGGGCCGGGGATACGCAGTATTTT
V gene: TRBV29-1; J gene: TRBJ2-7; clone size: -; D gene: -; CDR3 protein: CSVARTVSYEQYF; CDR3 DNA: TGCAGCGTGGCCAGGACAGTCTCCTACGAGCAGTACTTC
V gene: TRBV20-1; J gene: TRBJ2-5; clone size: many; D gene: TRBD1; CDR3 protein: CSALLIPGGEGETQYF; CDR3 DNA: TGCAGTGCTTTGCTTATTCCAGGGGGCGAGGGGGAGACCCAGTACTTC
V gene: TRBV12-3/TRBV12-4; J gene: TRBJ1-5; clone size: many; D gene: -; CDR3 protein: CASTKTASYQPQHF; CDR3 DNA: TGTGCCAGCACCAAGACAGCCTCTTATCAGCCCCAGCATTTT
V gene: TRBV6-5; J gene: TRBJ2-3; clone size: few; D gene: -; CDR3 protein: CASSSRGSNTDTQYF; CDR3 DNA: TGTGCCAGCAGTTCGCGCGGGTCAAACACAGATACGCAGTATTTT
V gene: TRBV4-1; J gene: TRBJ2-1; clone size: many; D gene: -; CDR3 protein: CASSQEGGYYNEQFF; CDR3 DNA: TGCGCCAGCAGCCAAGAAGGTGGCTACTACAATGAGCAGTTCTTC
V gene: TRBV6-2/TRBV6-3; J gene: TRBJ2-7; clone size: many; D gene: -; CDR3 protein: CASAHSSYEQYF; CDR3 DNA: TGTGCCAGCGCCCACAGTTCCTACGAGCAGTACTTC
V gene: TRBV20-1; J gene: TRBJ2-1; clone size: many; D gene: -; CDR3 protein: CSAKGDSHNEQFF; CDR3 DNA: TGCAGTGCTAAAGGGGACTCCCACAATGAGCAGTTCTTC
V gene: TRBV4-1; J gene: TRBJ2-2; clone size: few; D gene: TRBD1; CDR3 protein: CASSPPWAGGSGELFF; CDR3 DNA: TGCGCCAGCAGCCCCCCCTGGGCAGGGGGCTCCGGGGAGCTGTTTTTT
V gene: TRBV6-5; J gene: TRBJ2-7; clone size: -; D gene: -; CDR3 protein: CASSYSGWAPRDEQYF; CDR3 DNA: TGTGCCAGCAGTTACTCAGGATGGGCCCCCCGAGATGAGCAGTACTTC
V gene: TRBV5-1; J gene: TRBJ1-1; clone size: many; D gene: TRBD1; CDR3 protein: CASSLEATGSSTEAFF; CDR3 DNA: TGCGCCAGCAGCTTGGAGGCGACAGGGTCGAGCACTGAAGCTTTCTTT
V gene: TRBV5-1; J gene: TRBJ2-7; clone size: few; D gene: TRBD2; CDR3 protein: CASSLRTGLAGDYEQYF; CDR3 DNA: TGCGCCAGCAGCTTGAGGACGGGACTAGCGGGGGACTACGAGCAGTACTTC
V gene: TRBV28; J gene: TRBJ2-2; clone size: few; D gene: TRBD2; CDR3 protein: CASSLPGLLAGELFF; CDR3 DNA: TGTGCCAGCAGTTTACCGGGACTACTGGCCGGGGAGCTGTTTTTT
V gene: TRBV30; J gene: TRBJ2-7; clone size: -; D gene: -; CDR3 protein: CAWSPGDHITYEQYF; CDR3 DNA: TGTGCCTGGAGTCCGGGGGACCATATCACCTACGAGCAGTACTTC
V gene: TRBV6-5; J gene: TRBJ2-7; clone size: many; D gene: -; CDR3 protein: CASSYGRTYEQYF; CDR3 DNA: TGTGCCAGCAGTTACGGGAGAACCTACGAGCAGTACTTC
V gene: TRBV24-1; J gene: TRBJ1-2; clone size: -; D gene: TRBD1; CDR3 protein: CATSEPDRVYGYTF; CDR3 DNA: TGTGCCACCAGTGAACCCGACAGGGTCTATGGCTACACCTTC
V gene: TRBV20-1; J gene: TRBJ1-5; clone size: many; D gene: TRBD1; CDR3 protein: CSARADRLSNQPQHF; CDR3 DNA: TGCAGTGCTAGAGCGGACAGGCTGAGCAATCAGCCCCAGCATTTT
V gene: TRBV3-1; J gene: TRBJ2-1; clone size: -; D gene: -; CDR3 protein: CASSHSPPTSYNEQFF; CDR3 DNA: TGTGCCAGCAGCCACAGTCCGCCCACCTCCTACAATGAGCAGTTCTTC
V gene: TRBV6-1; J gene: TRBJ2-3; clone size: -; D gene: -; CDR3 protein: CASSPPTWSADTQYF; CDR3 DNA: TGTGCCAGCAGTCCCCCCACATGGTCGGCAGATACGCAGTATTTT
V gene: TRBV20-1; J gene: TRBJ2-5; clone size: few; D gene: TRBD2; CDR3 protein: CSARDLQRGIQETQYF; CDR3 DNA: TGCAGTGCTAGAGATCTCCAGCGGGGGATTCAAGAGACCCAGTACTTC
V gene: TRBV9; J gene: TRBJ1-5; clone size: few; D gene: -; CDR3 protein: CASGDVDSAQPQHF; CDR3 DNA: TGTGCCAGCGGCGATGTGGACTCGGCACAGCCCCAGCATTTT
V gene: TRBV29-1; J gene: TRBJ1-6; clone size: few; D gene: -; CDR3 protein: CSIRGGGPNSPLHF; CDR3 DNA: TGCAGCATCCGGGGAGGGGGGCCTAATTCACCCCTCCACTTT